Sequencing of this T cell receptor beta chain was carried out in a study of blood T cell repertoires in COVID-19. Study information: Samples of COVID-19 (acute and convalescent) were obtained from the United States, Italy and Spain. The analysed material was cDNA or gDNA that came from T cells, B-cell-depleted T cells, or PBMCs.

Original processing methods: Scientists estimated how many nucleated cells there were by amplifying reference gene primers. Sequenced by immunoSEQ multiplex PCR; TCRdb stores in-frame clones only, minus some. From that table come the V and J calls and clone size; the DNA was used to work out D and trimming. Counted here are about half a million clones, roughly 88% occurring once; the ten biggest clones make up 3.2%. This CDR3 spans 18 amino acids. Germline V gene sequence: CDR1 KGHSH, CDR2 LQKENI. The V gene end was trimmed by 2 bases and the J gene end by 7 bases; junction bases not matched to a gene: 15.

This rearrangement joins TRBV18 to TRBJ1-5; 9 bases agree with TRBD1. The clonotype originates from a human donor in a cohort sampled during active COVID-19. Sequencing was performed on peripheral blood. The CDR3 bases are TGTGCCAGCTCACCAGGGAATCCTACAGGGGGCGTCGGGCAGCCCCAGCATTTT. Protein: CASSPGNPTGGVGQPQHF.